This record covers a single TCR beta chain. Its cognate antigen is unknown. These data originate in a study of T cell responses to AZD1222 COVID-19 vaccine. Study-wide points: Among AZD1222 vaccinees, only 5 to 7 were seropositive at baseline.

TCRdb's copy holds only in-frame clones and misses some; the assay was immunoSEQ multiplex PCR. The repertoire holds approximately 130,000 clones, with nearly 90% as singletons. This clonotype was sampled from an adult who received the AZD1222 COVID-19 vaccine. The material was peripheral blood, obtained 28 days after the second AZD1222 dose.

CDR3 sequence reads: CASSLTTGGSYEQYF. Written as DNA, the CDR3 is TGTGCCAGCAGCTTAACTACGGGAGGCTCCTACGAGCAGTACTTC. The chain carries TRBV11-2 and TRBJ2-7; 7 bases are shared with TRBD2. Trimming cost V 2 bases and J 0 bases; bases outside gene matches: 4. CDR1 and CDR2 from the germline V gene are SGHAT and FQNNGV. This CDR3 is built from 15 residues.